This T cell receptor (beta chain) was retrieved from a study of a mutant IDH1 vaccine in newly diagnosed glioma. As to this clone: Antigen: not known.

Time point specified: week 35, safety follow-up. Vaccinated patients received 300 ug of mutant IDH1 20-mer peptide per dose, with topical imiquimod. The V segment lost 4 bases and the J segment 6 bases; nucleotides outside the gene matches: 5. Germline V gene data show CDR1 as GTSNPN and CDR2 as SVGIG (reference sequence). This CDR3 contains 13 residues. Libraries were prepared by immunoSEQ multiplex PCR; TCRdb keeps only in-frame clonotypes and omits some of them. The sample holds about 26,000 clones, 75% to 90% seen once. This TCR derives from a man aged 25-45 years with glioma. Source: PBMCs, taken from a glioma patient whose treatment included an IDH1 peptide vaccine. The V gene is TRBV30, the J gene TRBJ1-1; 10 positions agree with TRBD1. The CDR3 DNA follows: TGTGCCTGGACCCGCGGGACAGGGGCTGAAGCTTTCTTT. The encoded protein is CAWTRGTGAEAFF.